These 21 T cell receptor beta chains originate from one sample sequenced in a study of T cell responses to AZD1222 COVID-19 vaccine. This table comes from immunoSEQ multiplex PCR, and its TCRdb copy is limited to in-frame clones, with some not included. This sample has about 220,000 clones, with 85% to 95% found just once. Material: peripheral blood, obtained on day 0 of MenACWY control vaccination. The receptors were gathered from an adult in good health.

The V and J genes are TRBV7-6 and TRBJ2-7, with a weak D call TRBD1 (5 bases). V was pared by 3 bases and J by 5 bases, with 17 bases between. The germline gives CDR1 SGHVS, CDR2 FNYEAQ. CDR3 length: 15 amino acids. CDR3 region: CASSLGPGVADEQYF. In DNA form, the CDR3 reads TGTGCCAGCAGCTTGGGGCCTGGGGTGGCGGACGAGCAGTACTTC. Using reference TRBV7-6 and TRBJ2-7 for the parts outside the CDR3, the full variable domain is GAGVSQSPRYKVTKRGQDVALRCDPISGHVSLYWYRQALGQGPEFLTYFNYEAQQDKSGLPNDRFSAERPEGSISTLTIQRTEQRDSAMYRCASSLGPGVADEQYFGPGTRLTVT.

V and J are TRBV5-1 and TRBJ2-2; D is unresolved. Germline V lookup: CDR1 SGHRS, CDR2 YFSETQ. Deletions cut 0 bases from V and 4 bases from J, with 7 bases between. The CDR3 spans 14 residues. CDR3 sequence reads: CASSLGAGTGELFF. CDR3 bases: TGCGCCAGCAGCTTGGGTGCCGGCACCGGGGAGCTGTTTTTT. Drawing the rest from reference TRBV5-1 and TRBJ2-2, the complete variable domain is KAGVTQTPRYLIKTRGQQVTLSCSPISGHRSVSWYQQTPGQGLQFLFEYFSETQRNKGNFPGRFSGRQFSNSRSEMNVSTLELGDSALYLCASSLGAGTGELFFGEGSRLTVL.

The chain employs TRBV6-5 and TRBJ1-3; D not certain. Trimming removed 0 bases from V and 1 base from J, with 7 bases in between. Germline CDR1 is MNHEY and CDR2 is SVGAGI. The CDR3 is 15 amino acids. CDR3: CASSYSRASGNTIYF. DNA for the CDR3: TGTGCCAGCAGTTACTCGAGGGCATCTGGAAACACCATATATTTT.

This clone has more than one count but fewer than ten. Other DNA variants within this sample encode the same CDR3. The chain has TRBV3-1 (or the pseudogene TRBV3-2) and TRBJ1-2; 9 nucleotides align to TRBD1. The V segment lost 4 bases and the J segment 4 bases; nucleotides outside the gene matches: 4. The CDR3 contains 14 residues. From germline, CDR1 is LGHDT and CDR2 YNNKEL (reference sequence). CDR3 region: CASSPTGGGYGYTF. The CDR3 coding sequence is TGTGCCAGCAGCCCGACAGGGGGTGGCTATGGCTACACCTTC.

In DNA form, the CDR3 reads TGCGCCAGCAGCTTGGGGAACGAGCAGTACTTC. Protein product: CASSLGNEQYF. The gene calls are TRBV5-1 and TRBJ2-7; no clear D. Between the trimmed V and J ends, which lost 0 bases and 5 bases, there was a span of 3 bases. This CDR3 comprises 11 residues. CDR1 and CDR2 (germline): SGHRS, YFSETQ. Supplemented by reference TRBV5-1 and TRBJ2-7, the full variable domain reads KAGVTQTPRYLIKTRGQQVTLSCSPISGHRSVSWYQQTPGQGLQFLFEYFSETQRNKGNFPGRFSGRQFSNSRSEMNVSTLELGDSALYLCASSLGNEQYFGPGTRLTVT.

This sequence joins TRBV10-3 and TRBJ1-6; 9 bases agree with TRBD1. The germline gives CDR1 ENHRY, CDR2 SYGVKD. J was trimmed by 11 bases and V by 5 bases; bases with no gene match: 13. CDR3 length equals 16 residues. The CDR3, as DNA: TGTGCCATCAGTCCCATGCCGGGACAGGGAGCAACACCCCTCCACTTT. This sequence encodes CAISPMPGQGATPLHF.

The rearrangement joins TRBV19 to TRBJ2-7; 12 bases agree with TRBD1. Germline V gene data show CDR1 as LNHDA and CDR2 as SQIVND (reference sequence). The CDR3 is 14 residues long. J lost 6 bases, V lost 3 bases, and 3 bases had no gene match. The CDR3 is CASSMGQGAREQYF. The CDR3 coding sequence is TGTGCCAGTAGTATGGGACAGGGGGCCCGCGAGCAGTACTTC.

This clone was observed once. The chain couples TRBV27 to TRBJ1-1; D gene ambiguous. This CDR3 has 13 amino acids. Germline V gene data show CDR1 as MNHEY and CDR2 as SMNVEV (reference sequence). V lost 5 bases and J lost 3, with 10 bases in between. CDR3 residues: CASSPPYDTEAFF. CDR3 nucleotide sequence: TGTGCCAGCAGTCCACCGTATGACACTGAAGCTTTCTTT.

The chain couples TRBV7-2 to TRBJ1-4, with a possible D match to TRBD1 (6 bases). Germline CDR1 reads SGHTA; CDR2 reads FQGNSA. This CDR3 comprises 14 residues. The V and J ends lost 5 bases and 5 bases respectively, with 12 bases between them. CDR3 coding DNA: TGTGCCAGCAGCACCGGGGGGCGAAATGAAAAACTGTTTTTT. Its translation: CASSTGGRNEKLFF. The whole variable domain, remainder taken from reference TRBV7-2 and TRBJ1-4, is GAGVSQSPSNKVTEKGKDVELRCDPISGHTALYWYRQSLGQGLEFLIYFQGNSAPDKSGLPSDRFSAERTGGSVSTLTIQRTQQEDSAVYLCASSTGGRNEKLFFGSGTQLSVL.

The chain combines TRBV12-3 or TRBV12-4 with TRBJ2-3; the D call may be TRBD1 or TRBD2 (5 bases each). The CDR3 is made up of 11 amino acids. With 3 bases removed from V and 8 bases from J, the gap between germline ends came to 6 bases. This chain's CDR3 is CASSFGGTQYF. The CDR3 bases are TGTGCCAGCAGTTTTGGGGGTACGCAGTATTTT.

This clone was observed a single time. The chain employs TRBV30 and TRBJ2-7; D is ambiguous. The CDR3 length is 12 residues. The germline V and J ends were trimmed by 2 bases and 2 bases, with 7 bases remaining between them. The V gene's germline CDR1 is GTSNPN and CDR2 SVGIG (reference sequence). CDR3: CAWSWRTYEQYF. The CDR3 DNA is TGTGCCTGGAGTTGGCGTACCTACGAGCAGTACTTC.

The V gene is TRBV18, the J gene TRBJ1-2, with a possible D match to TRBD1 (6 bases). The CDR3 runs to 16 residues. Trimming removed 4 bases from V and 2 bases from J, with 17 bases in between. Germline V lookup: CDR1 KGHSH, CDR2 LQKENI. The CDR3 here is CASSLSPFGTNYGYTF. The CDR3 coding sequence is TGTGCCAGCTCACTTTCCCCCTTCGGGACAAACTATGGCTACACCTTC.

The CDR3 protein is CASSLTRNEQFF. Here the CDR3 DNA reads TGTGCCAGCAGTCTGACCCGGAATGAGCAGTTCTTC. V is TRBV12-3 or TRBV12-4 and J is TRBJ2-1; D is undetermined. The V gene lost 5 bases and the J gene lost 7 bases, with 9 bases spanning the gap. This CDR3 is 12 amino acids long.

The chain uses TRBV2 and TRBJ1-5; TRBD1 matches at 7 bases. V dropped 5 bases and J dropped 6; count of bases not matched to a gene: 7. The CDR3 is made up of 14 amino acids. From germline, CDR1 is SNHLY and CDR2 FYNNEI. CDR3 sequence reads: CASSTYRGGQPQHF. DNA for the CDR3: TGTGCCAGCAGTACTTACAGGGGAGGTCAGCCCCAGCATTTT. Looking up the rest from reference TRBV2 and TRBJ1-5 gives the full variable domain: EPEVTQTPSHQVTQMGQEVILRCVPISNHLYFYWYRQILGQKVEFLVSFYNNEISEKSEIFDDQFSVERPDGSNFTLKIRSTKLEDSAMYFCASSTYRGGQPQHFGDGTRLSIL.

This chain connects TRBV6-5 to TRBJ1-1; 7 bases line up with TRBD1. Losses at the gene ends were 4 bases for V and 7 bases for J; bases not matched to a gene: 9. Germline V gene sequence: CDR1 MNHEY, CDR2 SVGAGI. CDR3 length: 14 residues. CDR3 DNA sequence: TGTGCCAGCAGTTCTTTGGACAGGCGGAATGAAGCTTTCTTT. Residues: CASSSLDRRNEAFF.

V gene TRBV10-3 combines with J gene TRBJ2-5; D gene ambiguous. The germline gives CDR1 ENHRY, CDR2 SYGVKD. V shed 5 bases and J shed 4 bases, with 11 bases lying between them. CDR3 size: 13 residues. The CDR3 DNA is TGTGCCATCAGTCGGGCGGTCCGAGAGACCCAGTACTTC. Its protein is CAISRAVRETQYF.

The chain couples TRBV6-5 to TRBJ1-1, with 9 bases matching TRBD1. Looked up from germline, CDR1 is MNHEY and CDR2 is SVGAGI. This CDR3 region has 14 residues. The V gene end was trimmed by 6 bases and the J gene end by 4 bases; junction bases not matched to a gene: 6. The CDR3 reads CASRLQGAGTEAFF. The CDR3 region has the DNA TGTGCCAGCAGACTACAGGGGGCTGGCACTGAAGCTTTCTTT.

The chain's CDR3 is CASSEAHGSGANVLTF. As DNA, the CDR3 is TGTGCCAGCAGTGAAGCGCACGGGTCCGGGGCCAACGTCCTGACTTTC. The chain is built from TRBV6-1 and TRBJ2-6; D uncertain. This CDR3 region has 16 residues. V shed 0 bases and J shed 4 bases, with 10 bases lying between them. Germline V CDR1 and CDR2: MNHNS, SASEGT.

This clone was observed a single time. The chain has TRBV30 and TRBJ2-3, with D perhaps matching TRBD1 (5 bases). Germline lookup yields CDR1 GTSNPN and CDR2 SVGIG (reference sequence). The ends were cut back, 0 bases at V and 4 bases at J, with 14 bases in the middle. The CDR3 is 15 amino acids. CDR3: CAWSVGYKGADTQYF. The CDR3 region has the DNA TGTGCCTGGAGTGTGGGGTACAAAGGGGCAGATACGCAGTATTTT.

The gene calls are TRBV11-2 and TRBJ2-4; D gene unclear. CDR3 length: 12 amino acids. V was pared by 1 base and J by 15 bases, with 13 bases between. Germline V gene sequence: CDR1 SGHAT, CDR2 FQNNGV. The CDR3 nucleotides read TGTGCCAGCAGCTTAGTCGGCCACCGGTTGTACTTC. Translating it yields CASSLVGHRLYF.

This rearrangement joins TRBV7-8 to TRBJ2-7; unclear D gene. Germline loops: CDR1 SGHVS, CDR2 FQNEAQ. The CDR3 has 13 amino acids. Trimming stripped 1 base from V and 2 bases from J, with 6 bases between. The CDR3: CASSLVQAYEQYF. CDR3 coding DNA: TGTGCCAGCAGCTTAGTGCAGGCCTACGAGCAGTACTTC. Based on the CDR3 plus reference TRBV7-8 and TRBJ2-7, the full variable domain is GAGVSQSPRYKVAKRGQDVALRCDPISGHVSLFWYQQALGQGPEFLTYFQNEAQLDKSGLPSDRFFAERPEGSVSTLKIQRTQQEDSAVYLCASSLVQAYEQYFGPGTRLTVT.